Below are 26 T cell receptor beta chains sequenced from a single sample in a study of T cell repertoires in cytomegalovirus infection. TCRdb re-called the reads with MiXCR, one entry per CDR3 protein. Of more than 400,000 distinct CDR3 sequences in the sample, about 25% were seen once. The sample was PBMCs. The source is a human donor in good health (CMV status not recorded). Some clones in this sample may be carry-over from other donors' samples.

This clonotype was counted between two and nine times. The J gene is TRBJ2-5, the V gene TRBV6-2 or TRBV6-3, with D unresolved. The V gene lost 7 bases and the J gene lost 5 bases, with 11 bases spanning the gap. The germline CDR1 and CDR2 sequences are MNHEY and SVGEGT. This CDR3 is 12 amino acids long. DNA for the CDR3: TGTGCCAGCACTGACCTTGGGGAGACCCAGTACTTC. Residues: CASTDLGETQYF.

The chain carries TRBV27 and TRBJ2-7, with 12 positions matching TRBD2. The CDR3 consists of 15 residues. The trim removed 7 bases at V and 0 bases at J, leaving 4 bases unmatched. Germline loops: CDR1 MNHEY, CDR2 SMNVEV (reference sequence). This CDR3 is CASTGLAGSSYEQYF. CDR3 DNA: TGTGCCAGCACCGGACTAGCGGGGAGCTCCTACGAGCAGTACTTC.

Ten or more counts support this clonotype. The chain recombines TRBV27 with TRBJ2-7; 7 nucleotides agree with TRBD2. Germline values: CDR1 MNHEY, CDR2 SMNVEV (reference sequence). This CDR3 comprises 14 residues. Trimming took 5 bases from V and 4 from J; bases not matched to a gene: 8. The CDR3 DNA sequence: TGTGCCAGCAGTCCCCGGGCGGGAGCTTACGAGCAGTACGTC. Protein: CASSPRAGAYEQYV.

This clonotype was recorded many times. The chain joins TRBV7-2 to TRBJ1-6; the D gene is possibly TRBD1 (6 bases). Trimming stripped 3 bases from V and 10 bases from J, with 16 bases between. The CDR3 sequence is 15 residues long. The V gene's germline CDR1 is SGHTA and CDR2 FQGNSA. This CDR3 is CASSFSAGEGSPLHF. For the CDR3, the DNA is TGTGCCAGCAGCTTTTCCGCAGGGGAGGGATCACCCCTCCACTTT.

The genes are TRBV18 and TRBJ1-6; TRBD1 might be the D (6 bases). CDR1 is KGHSH and CDR2 is LQKENI in the germline V gene. The CDR3 is made up of 15 amino acids. The V end was cut by 3 bases, the J end by 7 bases, with 13 bases between. DNA of the CDR3: TGTGCCAGCTCACCGTGGGAGGGGGAGAATTCACCCCTCCACTTT. It encodes CASSPWEGENSPLHF.

Points on this clonotype: A much bigger clone sits one base away, suggesting this may be a read error. The chain couples TRBV7-6 to TRBJ1-1; no clear D gene. CDR1 is SGHVS, CDR2 FNYEAQ, per germline. CDR3 length equals 15 residues. The CDR3 nucleotides read TGTACCAGCAGCTTAGCACCAGGCGCTAACACTGAAGCTTTCTTT. As protein: CTSSLAPGANTEAFF.

The J gene is TRBJ2-1, the V gene TRBV28, with D perhaps assigned TRBD1 or TRBD2 (6 bases each). With 8 bases removed from V and 8 bases from J, the gap between germline ends came to 22 bases. Germline lookup yields CDR1 MDHEN and CDR2 SYDVKM. This CDR3 spans 15 amino acids. The CDR3 DNA sequence: TGTGCCAGCTGCTCGGGGGCGTCAGGGGACTATGAGCAGTTCTTC. This encodes CASCSGASGDYEQFF. The full variable domain, rest sourced from reference TRBV28 and TRBJ2-1, is DVKVTQSSRYLVKRTGEKVFLECVQDMDHENMFWYRQDPGLGLRLIYFSYDVKMKEKGDIPEGYSVSREKKERFSLILESASTNQTSMYLCASCSGASGDYEQFFGPGTRLTVL.

The chain employs TRBV15 and TRBJ2-3, with D tentatively TRBD2 (6 bases). The V end lost 5 bases, the J end lost 6 bases, and 15 bases lay between the germline ends. The CDR3 contains 14 residues. Per the germline V gene, CDR1 is LNHNV and CDR2 is YYDKDF (reference sequence). CDR3 sequence: CATSPGLSTDTQYF. The CDR3, as DNA: TGTGCCACCAGCCCCGGACTATCTACGGATACGCAGTATTTT. Looking up the rest from reference TRBV15 and TRBJ2-3 gives the full variable domain: DAMVIQNPRYQVTQFGKPVTLSCSQTLNHNVMYWYQQKSSQAPKLLFHYYDKDFNNEADTPDNFQSRRPNTSFCFLDIRSPGLGDTAMYLCATSPGLSTDTQYFGPGTRLTVL.

The rearrangement links TRBV12-3 or TRBV12-4 to TRBJ2-1; 9 nucleotides match TRBD2. V lost 0 bases, J lost 7 bases, and 7 bases stayed unmatched. The CDR3 length is 16 residues. The CDR3 loop reads CASSLARGSGSNEQFF. The CDR3, as DNA: TGTGCCAGCAGTTTAGCGCGGGGTAGCGGGAGTAATGAGCAGTTCTTC.

In its sample, this clonotype was seen many times. The genes are TRBV7-7 and TRBJ2-1, with 11 bases identical to TRBD2. V dropped 2 bases and J dropped 1; count of bases not matched to a gene: 10. The CDR3 runs to 19 residues. Germline CDR1 is SSHAT and CDR2 is FNYEAQ (reference sequence). Written as DNA, the CDR3 is TGTGCCAGCAGCTTAAAACTAGCGGGAGATATTGGGTCCTACAATGAGCAGTTCTTC. It specifies CASSLKLAGDIGSYNEQFF.

In this sample, this clonotype turned up many times. The V and J genes are TRBV7-3 and TRBJ2-2; TRBD2 matches 9 bases. The CDR3 contains 15 residues. Germline trimming cut 4 bases from V and 2 bases from J; bases unmatched to any gene: 2. Per germline, CDR1 SGHTA and CDR2 FQGTGA. The DNA for the CDR3 is TGTGCCAGCAGCTCTAGCGGGGCAAACACCGGGGAGCTGTTTTTT. Residues: CASSSSGANTGELFF.

J is TRBJ1-4 and V is TRBV27; no definite D call. V lost 2 bases and J 0 bases, leaving 13 bases between the germline ends. Looked up from germline, CDR1 is MNHEY and CDR2 is SMNVEV (reference sequence). CDR3 length: 17 residues. The CDR3 loop is CASSLSGVLATNEKLFF. The CDR3 bases are TGTGCCAGCAGTTTAAGCGGCGTCCTTGCAACTAATGAAAAACTGTTTTTT.

The chain carries TRBV12-3 or TRBV12-4 and TRBJ1-2; 8 bases are a match to TRBD1. The CDR3 runs to 15 residues. V lost 4 bases and J lost 2; bases outside the gene matches: 6. CDR3 bases: TGTGCCAGCAGTTGGGCAGGGGGCGGGAACTATGGCTACACCTTC. This translates into CASSWAGGGNYGYTF.

This chain connects TRBV6-2 or TRBV6-3 to TRBJ1-5, with a possible D match to TRBD1 (6 bases). V gave up 0 bases and J gave up 6 bases, with 18 bases separating them. Per germline, CDR1 MNHEY and CDR2 SVGEGT. The CDR3 has 17 amino acids. CDR3 DNA: TGTGCCAGCAGTTACTCGACCGGCCAGGGGATTATTCAGCCCCAGCATTTT. Encoded protein: CASSYSTGQGIIQPQHF.

The rearrangement joins TRBV7-2 to TRBJ2-5; a weak D match, TRBD1 (5 bases). CDR1 SGHTA and CDR2 FQGNSA come from the germline V gene. V was pared by 0 bases and J by 3 bases, with 14 bases between. This CDR3 region has 16 residues. The CDR3 reads CASSLAPWGSKETQYF. The CDR3, as DNA: TGTGCCAGCAGCTTAGCACCCTGGGGCTCGAAAGAGACCCAGTACTTC.

This CDR3 reads CASNGGRNTEAFF. The CDR3 nucleotides are TGTGCCAGCAACGGGGGAAGAAACACTGAAGCTTTCTTT. The V and J genes are TRBV7-4 and TRBJ1-1; D is possibly TRBD1 (5 bases). V lost 7 bases and J lost 2, with 11 bases in between. From germline, CDR1 is SGHVT and CDR2 SQSDAQ. The CDR3 contains 13 residues. The entire variable domain, with the rest obtained from reference TRBV7-4 and TRBJ1-1, is as follows: GAGVSQSPRYKVAKRGRDVALRCDSISGHVTLYWYRQTLGQGSEVLTYSQSDAQRDKSGRPSGRFSAERPERSVSTLKIQRTEQGDSAVYLCASNGGRNTEAFFGQGTRLTVV.

This clonotype has just a few counts. The chain combines TRBV3-1 with TRBJ1-1; 7 nucleotides agree with TRBD1. CDR1 and CDR2 (germline): LGHDT, YNNKEL (reference sequence). The CDR3 covers 13 residues. V was pared by 4 bases and J by 5 bases, with 4 bases of the junction left unmatched. CDR3 residues: CASSPPGQTEAFF. The CDR3 DNA reads as TGTGCCAGCAGCCCACCGGGACAGACTGAAGCTTTCTTT.

The chain links TRBV7-9 to TRBJ2-1; D remains ambiguous. The CDR3 is made up of 14 amino acids. The V gene's germline CDR1 is SEHNR and CDR2 FQNEAQ (reference sequence). The V end lost 1 base, the J end lost 5 bases, and 9 bases lay between the germline ends. This CDR3 is CASSLVPQNNEQFF. The CDR3 DNA reads as TGTGCCAGCAGCTTAGTCCCCCAGAACAATGAGCAGTTCTTC.

This clonotype was found many times. J is TRBJ1-1 and V is TRBV7-9; weak D call: TRBD1 (6 bases). The CDR3 extends over 12 amino acids. V gave up 5 bases and J gave up 5 bases, with 9 bases separating them. CDR1 is SEHNR and CDR2 is FQNEAQ in the germline V gene (reference sequence). The DNA for the CDR3 is TGTGCCAGCAGCACCAGGGGAACTGAAGCTTTCTTT. It is translated as CASSTRGTEAFF. The full variable domain, rest sourced from reference TRBV7-9 and TRBJ1-1, is DTGVSQNPRHKITKRGQNVTFRCDPISEHNRLYWYRQTLGQGPEFLTYFQNEAQLEKSRLLSDRFSAERPKGSFSTLEIQRTEQGDSAMYLCASSTRGTEAFFGQGTRLTVV.

The chain uses TRBV10-3 and TRBJ1-5, with unresolved D. The germline V and J ends were trimmed by 3 bases and 5 bases, with 8 bases remaining between them. Germline V gene lookup returns CDR1 ENHRY and CDR2 SYGVKD. CDR3 size: 13 residues. Written as DNA, the CDR3 is TGTGCCATCAGTGACAGAGATTATCAGCCCCAGCATTTT. Protein sequence: CAISDRDYQPQHF.

This clonotype was seen more than once but under ten times. V gene TRBV20-1 combines with J gene TRBJ2-5; the D is unclear. Germline V gene data show CDR1 as DFQATT and CDR2 as SNEGSKA (reference sequence). The CDR3 runs 13 residues. The V end lost 6 bases, the J end lost 2 bases, and 13 bases lay between the germline ends. CDR3 nucleotides: TGCAGTGCGCCCGACCTGGGGCAAGAGACCCAGTACTTC. Encoded protein: CSAPDLGQETQYF.

The table lists this clonotype with many counts. The CDR3 nucleotides are TGTGCCAGCAGCTCGACTAGCGGCCACACAGATACGCAGTATTTT. Translating it yields CASSSTSGHTDTQYF. The V gene is TRBV7-9, the J gene TRBJ2-3; 9 bases map to TRBD2. Germline loops: CDR1 SEHNR, CDR2 FQNEAQ (reference sequence). The V and J ends lost 4 bases and 2 bases, in that order; junction bases with no gene match: 4. The CDR3 runs 15 residues.

This chain uses TRBV10-3 with TRBJ2-7, with 8 nucleotides matching TRBD1. From germline, CDR1 is ENHRY and CDR2 SYGVKD. J gave up 3 bases and V 6 bases, and 4 bases lay outside the gene matches. The CDR3 contains 13 residues. For the CDR3, the DNA is TGTGCCATCAGGGACAGGGTTTACTACGAGCAGTACTTC. Residues: CAIRDRVYYEQYF.

To note about this clonotype: This clone may be a read error of a much larger clone one base away. This chain links TRBV5-6 with TRBJ1-2, with TRBD1 matching 8 bases. The germline V gene encodes CDR1 SGHDT and CDR2 YYEEEE. Trimming took 2 bases from V and 4 from J; bases not matched to a gene: 4. The CDR3 loop spans 14 amino acids. The CDR3 region has the DNA TGTGCCAGCAGCTTAATTACAGGGGGCTATGGCTACACCTTC. It codes for CASSLITGGYGYTF.

This clonotype was seen a handful of times. The chain uses TRBV4-3 and TRBJ2-7; 7 nucleotides align to TRBD2. V shed 1 base and J 2 bases; nucleotides not matched to a gene: 5. The CDR3 has 15 residues. Germline V gene lookup returns CDR1 LGHNA and CDR2 YSLEER. Here the CDR3 reads CASSQVAGATYEQYF. The CDR3 DNA reads TGCGCCAGCAGCCAAGTTGCGGGAGCCACCTACGAGCAGTACTTC.

This clonotype was observed a single time. The chain uses TRBV29-1 and TRBJ2-3, with unresolved D. V lost 1 base and J 3 bases, leaving 8 bases between the germline ends. The CDR3 contains 13 residues. CDR1 is SQVTM, CDR2 ANQGSEA, per germline. The CDR3 DNA is TGCAGCGTTGAAGGGCCTCAAACAGATACGCAGTATTTT. Encoded protein: CSVEGPQTDTQYF.